The text below deals with one T cell receptor (beta chain). The antigen remains unidentified. The data originate from a study of vaccination and CD4 T cells after COVID-19. Whole-study results and caveats: Going from approximately 21 to 38, median SARS-CoV-2-reactive clonotypes did not rise significantly.

The treatment here: approximately nine-day PBMC culture with coronavirus spike peptide pools or control peptides (ViraFEST assay). The Oncomine TCR Beta short-read assay was applied to DNA of cultured CD4+ T cells. TCRdb analysed the PCR reads with MiXCR anew, one entry per CDR3 protein. Of under 20,000 distinct CDR3 sequences listed, 51% are singletons. CDR3 length: 20 residues. In germline, CDR1 is SGHTA, CDR2 FQGTGA. V was pared by 1 base and J by 0 bases, with 19 bases between. This receptor was taken from a human donor who had recovered from COVID-19. The J gene is TRBJ2-6, the V gene TRBV7-3, with D possibly called TRBD1 or TRBD2 (7 bases each). The sequencing here drew on CD4+ T cells from blood, cultured in vitro, taken before SARS-CoV-2 vaccination. The CDR3 region is CASSLSLARGGSSGANVLTF. For the CDR3, the DNA is TGTGCCAGCAGCTTAAGTCTTGCCAGGGGGGGAAGCTCTGGGGCCAACGTCCTGACTTTC.